The 5 T cell receptor beta chains in this list originate from one sample, sequenced in a study of blood T cell repertoires in COVID-19. TCRdb keeps only in-frame clones here, not all; method: immunoSEQ multiplex PCR. The sample records roughly 230,000 clones, 82% being singletons. The sequenced material came from peripheral blood. Receptor source: a woman of 80 years or more with acute or convalescent COVID-19.

The CDR3 spells CASSQSTGNYNEKLFF. DNA of the CDR3: TGTGCCAGCAGCCAATCGACAGGGAACTATAATGAAAAACTGTTTTTT. J is TRBJ1-4 and V is TRBV28; 7 nucleotides match TRBD1. The germline V gene has CDR1 MDHEN and CDR2 SYDVKM. The CDR3 extends over 16 amino acids. V lost 6 bases, J lost 4 bases, and 11 bases stayed unmatched.

The gene calls are TRBV11-1 and TRBJ1-1, with D unresolved. CDR3 length: 13 amino acids. Germline-derived CDR1 and CDR2 are SGHAT and FQDESV (reference sequence). Trimming took off 3 bases at V and 5 bases at J, with 10 bases between the two ends. This chain's CDR3 is CASSFARGTEAFF. CDR3 sequence (DNA): TGTGCCAGCAGCTTTGCCCGAGGGACTGAAGCTTTCTTT.

This clone was seen just once. This chain connects TRBV9 to TRBJ1-5; 12 nucleotides agree with TRBD1. The V gene end was trimmed by 4 bases and the J gene end by 1 base; junction bases not matched to a gene: 3. Germline CDR1 is SGDLS and CDR2 is YYNGEE. The CDR3 contains 16 residues. The chain's CDR3 is CASSPGTGGSNQPQHF. CDR3 DNA: TGTGCCAGCAGCCCCGGGACAGGGGGCAGCAATCAGCCCCAGCATTTT. The variable domain in full, with the rest retrieved from reference TRBV9 and TRBJ1-5, is DSGVTQTPKHLITATGQRVTLRCSPRSGDLSVYWYQQSLDQGLQFLIQYYNGEERAKGNILERFSAQQFPDLHSELNLSSLELGDSALYFCASSPGTGGSNQPQHFGDGTRLSIL.

J is TRBJ2-3 and V is TRBV4-3, with 7 bases aligning to TRBD2. Looked up from germline, CDR1 is LGHNA and CDR2 is YSLEER. V was pared by 1 base and J by 0 bases, with 7 bases of the junction left unmatched. The length of the CDR3 is 17 residues. The CDR3 here is CASSQVFSSGSTDTQYF. The CDR3 nucleotides read TGCGCCAGCAGCCAAGTCTTCTCTAGCGGAAGCACAGATACGCAGTATTTT.

Here the CDR3 reads CASSFGGEQYF. CDR3 DNA sequence: TGTGCCAGCAGTTTCGGGGGCGAGCAGTACTTC. The J gene is TRBJ2-7, the V gene TRBV12-3 or TRBV12-4, with TRBD2 as a possible D gene (6 bases). The CDR3 spans 11 residues. The V end lost 3 bases, the J end lost 6 bases, and 6 bases lay between the germline ends.